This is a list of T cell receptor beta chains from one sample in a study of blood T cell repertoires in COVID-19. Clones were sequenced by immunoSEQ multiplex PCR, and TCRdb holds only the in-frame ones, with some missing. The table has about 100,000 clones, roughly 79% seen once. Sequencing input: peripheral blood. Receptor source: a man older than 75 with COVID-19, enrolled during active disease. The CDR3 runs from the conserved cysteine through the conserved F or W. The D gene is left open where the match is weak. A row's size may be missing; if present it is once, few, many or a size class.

TGTGCCAGCTCGGCACAACAAGAGACCCAGTACTTC	CASSAQQETQYF	TRBJ2-5	NA	TRBV18	NA
TGTGCCAGCAGCCTTAGGACAGCTGAAGCTTTCTTT	CASSLRTAEAFF	TRBJ1-1	NA	TRBV6-5	NA
TGTGCCATCAGTGAGTCGCCGGGACAGGAGAATGGCTACACCTTC	CAISESPGQENGYTF	TRBJ1-2	TRBD1	TRBV10-3	NA
TGTGCCAGCAGCATAGACTGGTACGAGCAGTACTTC	CASSIDWYEQYF	TRBJ2-7	NA	TRBV7-2	NA
TGCGCCAGCAGCTGGACAGGCCCGTATGGCTACACCTTC	CASSWTGPYGYTF	TRBJ1-2	TRBD1	TRBV5-1	NA
TGTGCCACCAGCAAACTGAACTCGGCGGCAGATACGCAGTATTTT	CATSKLNSAADTQYF	TRBJ2-3	NA	TRBV15	NA
TGTGCCAGCAGCTTGGGACTAGCGGGAGGCGAGCAGTACTTC	CASSLGLAGGEQYF	TRBJ2-7	TRBD2	TRBV11-2	NA
TGTGCCAGCAGTCAGACCTACGAGCAGTACTTC	CASSQTYEQYF	TRBJ2-7	NA	TRBV2	NA
TGTGCCAGCAGGAGGGACAGGAACTATGGCTACACCTTC	CASRRDRNYGYTF	TRBJ1-2	TRBD1	TRBV27	NA
TGTGCCAGCAGATATGCTTTGGGGAGACCCCATTCCCTCCTCCACTTT	CASRYALGRPHSLLHF	TRBJ1-6	NA	TRBV28	NA
TGTGCCAGCAGTGTTATGGCAGGGGCTACTCAGGAGCAGTACTTC	CASSVMAGATQEQYF	TRBJ2-7	NA	TRBV6-4	NA
TGTGCCAGTAGGAATCGACAGGGGCAAAGTCAGCCCCAGCATTTT	CASRNRQGQSQPQHF	TRBJ1-5	TRBD1	TRBV19	NA
TGTGCCAGTAGTACAGGGTATCGCACAGATACGCAGTATTTT	CASSTGYRTDTQYF	TRBJ2-3	NA	TRBV19	NA
TGTGCCAGCAGCAAACAGGGTTTTCTCCCCGAGAACACTGAAGCTTTCTTT	CASSKQGFLPENTEAFF	TRBJ1-1	NA	TRBV11-2	NA
TGTGCCAGCAGCTCGTTAGGGAGTTACTCTAATGAAAAACTGTTTTTT	CASSSLGSYSNEKLFF	TRBJ1-4	NA	TRBV11-2	NA
TGTGCCACTTCCCGGGACAGGGGCTCTGGGGCCAACGTCCTGACTTTC	CATSRDRGSGANVLTF	TRBJ2-6	TRBD1	TRBV11-1	NA
TGTGCCAGCAGACGGGGGGCCGATCAGCCCCAGCATTTT	CASRRGADQPQHF	TRBJ1-5	NA	TRBV2	NA
TGTGCCAGCTCACCCCGGAAGCGGGACAGGGGGTCTGGGGCCAACGTCCTGACTTTC	CASSPRKRDRGSGANVLTF	TRBJ2-6	TRBD1	TRBV18	NA
TGTGCCAGCAGCTTCCCTTCGCCGCGGGACACTGAAGCTTTCTTT	CASSFPSPRDTEAFF	TRBJ1-1	NA	TRBV5-4	NA
TGTGCCAGCAGCTCTCTCTGGACTATTAATGAAAAACTGTTTTTT	CASSSLWTINEKLFF	TRBJ1-4	NA	TRBV28	NA
TGCAGCGTTCCCCGACTACCCGCGAGGGACACAGATACGCAGTATTTT	CSVPRLPARDTDTQYF	TRBJ2-3	NA	TRBV29-1	NA
TGTGCCATCAGTGAGCTACAGGGGGCTGGCGAGCAGTACTTC	CAISELQGAGEQYF	TRBJ2-7	TRBD1	TRBV10-3	NA
TGTGCCAGCAGCTTTGGACTAGCGGGGGGCGAGGAGACCCAGTACTTC	CASSFGLAGGEETQYF	TRBJ2-5	TRBD2	TRBV5-4	once
TGTGCCAGCACCCGCCTGGGGCCAGCTTTCCATGACGAGCAGTACTTC	CASTRLGPAFHDEQYF	TRBJ2-7	NA	TRBV6-6	NA
TGCGCCAGCAGCTTTACTAGCGGGAGGGGTCTGGAGGAGCAGTACTTC	CASSFTSGRGLEEQYF	TRBJ2-7	TRBD2	TRBV5-1	NA
TGTGCCACCAGCAGTCTCAGGGGATTGGGAAACACCATATATTTT	CATSSLRGLGNTIYF	TRBJ1-3	NA	TRBV15	NA
TGTGCCAGCAGCTTAGGCCGGCGGGCCTATGGCTACACCTTC	CASSLGRRAYGYTF	TRBJ1-2	NA	TRBV7-2	NA
TGCAGCGTTGATTCGGTCTCTAGCACAGATACGCAGTATTTT	CSVDSVSSTDTQYF	TRBJ2-3	NA	TRBV29-1	NA
TGTGCCAGCAGAACAGGGGGAACGCGATCACCCCTCCACTTT	CASRTGGTRSPLHF	TRBJ1-6	TRBD1	TRBV6-6	few
TGTGCCAGCTCACCAACCTTGCCGGGACAGCAGAACACTGAAGCTTTCTTT	CASSPTLPGQQNTEAFF	TRBJ1-1	TRBD1	TRBV18	NA
TGTGCCAGCAGCTTAAATGCAGGGGACTATGGCTACACCTTC	CASSLNAGDYGYTF	TRBJ1-2	NA	TRBV7-3	NA